This TCR beta chain was sequenced for a study of identical twins. Study results and caveats: Findings depended on cross-sectional statistics rather than tracking the same donors. Twins showed weaker excess sharing in their beta out-of-frame sequences. Cord blood's abundant beta clonotypes had fewer insertions, unlike memory repertoires.

Trimming removed 5 bases from V and 7 bases from J; junction bases left unmatched: 5. This CDR3 region has 13 residues. In regard to this clonotype: Its antigen is undetermined.

One entry per CDR3 protein results from TCRdb running MiXCR on the 5' RACE reads. The table shows 540,000 or so distinct CDR3 sequences, with about a fifth occurring only once. This sample was also put to use in a study of yellow fever vaccine responses in identical twins.

The receptor was derived from a woman between 18 and 29 years old in good health. V gene TRBV12-3 or TRBV12-4 combines with J gene TRBJ1-5; 7 bases are shared with TRBD1. The sequenced sample consisted of CD4+ T cells sorted from blood. CDR3 sequence: CASSKGARQPQHF. In DNA form, the CDR3 reads TGTGCCAGCAGTAAGGGGGCTCGGCAGCCCCAGCATTTT.